The T cell receptor beta chain described here comes from a study of monozygotic twins with inflammatory bowel disease. General observations from the study: It was in IBD patients that TCRbeta diversity (inverse Simpson) was lower than in healthy co-twins. Varied immunosuppressive treatments among patients may have increased repertoire variability.

With regard to this clonotype: Antigen: not known.

Germline V gene lookup returns CDR1 SGHRS and CDR2 YFSETQ. The length of the CDR3 is 14 residues. The UMIs contained a 6-nucleotide sample barcode. They were added by template switching during cDNA synthesis. TCRdb re-called the 5' RACE reads and shows each CDR3 protein once, DNA omitted. This sample's table reports some 210,000 distinct CDR3 sequences. The V call is TRBV5-1, the J call TRBJ2-2; the TCRdb D gene call, TRBD2, has no DNA to confirm it. The receptor's source is a human donor with ulcerative colitis or Crohn's disease, or a healthy co-twin of an affected twin (not recorded which). The sample consisted of blood. The CDR3 loop reads CASRVPPNTGELFF.